Detailed here is one T cell receptor (beta chain). Its antigen is still unknown. No base qualities exist here, and no much larger clone lies one base off it. The record originates from a study of blood T cell repertoires in COVID-19 (dated by TCRdb to 2019 to 2021). Looking at the study overall: The collaborator samples originated in the United States, Italy and Spain and spanned the acute and convalescent phases of COVID-19. The dataset comprised deeply sampled blood TCRbeta repertoires from subjects exposed to, actively infected with, or recovered from COVID-19. The prospective study material was composed of cDNA or gDNA derived from T cells, B-cell-depleted T cells, or PBMCs. The sample metadata nearly always contained a de-identified subject ID, COVID-19 status, age in years and sex. The samples were drawn from the first 160 participants of the ongoing ImmuneRACE study and from 1,200 or so subjects provided by 6 global collaborators. Where available, HLA class I and class II types were obtained from metadata supplied by the sample provider rather than from assay-based typing. A freely available public database, intended as a resource for researchers studying the immune response to SARS-CoV-2, is where the repertoires were released.

Each collaborating institution followed its own protocols to collect whole blood in K2EDTA tubes. Collaborator samples were shipped for TCRbeta analysis as frozen whole blood, isolated PBMCs, or DNA extracted from either sample type. Findings and caveats that apply to the study as a whole: The amount of clinical and demographic metadata varied by source and participant and was provided uncurated.

TCRbeta CDR3 regions were amplified from genomic DNA by means of the immunoSEQ Assay, a bias-controlled multiplex PCR. As for the authors' bioinformatics: Nucleated cell counts per sample were estimated from amplification of reference gene primers within the assay. Sequence reads were collapsed and filtered to measure the absolute abundance of every unique TCRbeta CDR3 rearrangement. For each sample, productive Simpson clonality was calculated by taking the square root of Simpson's diversity index across productive rearrangements. This immuneACCESS table, as held by TCRdb, lists in-frame sequences with V and J called but not all clones. Of the missing ones, under half trace to an unresolved V gene in checked studies; the others have no known cause. V and J calls plus clone size are reproduced from that table; the DNA served to infer D and trimming. A total of about 220,000 clones appear in this sample, 80% to 90% of them only once. The ten most abundant clones make up 9.7% of the sample.

Trimming at the junction amounts to 3 bases on V and 10 bases on J, and the germline ends lie 15 bases apart. The CDR3 holds 13 amino acids from the cysteine to the phenylalanine. Of all the DNA, just the CDR3 is kept, 39 bases in frame from base 1. CDR1 is given as MDHEN and CDR2 as SYDVKM, both from the germline V gene. This clonotype was obtained from a man aged 50 or older with active or convalescent COVID-19. The chain is made from TRBV28 and TRBJ2-5; no D gene can be assigned with confidence. What was sequenced was peripheral blood. Read as DNA, the sequence is TGTGCCAGCAGTTTCTCCTTTGGGTCGGGCCAGTACTTC. Its translation reads: CASSFSFGSGQYF.